Presented here are 23 T cell receptor beta chains from one specimen sequenced in a study of cytomegalovirus exposure and HLA in healthy donors. The PCR ran on 60 Vbeta and 13 Jbeta primers. TCRdb keeps only in-frame clones here, not all; method: immunoSEQ multiplex PCR. This sample has about 210,000 clones, with over 75% found just once. The sample consisted of PBMCs. All receptors come from a male donor in good health and CMV-seronegative.

CDR3: CASSQHPGQQLFF. The DNA of the CDR3 is TGCGCCAGCAGTCAACATCCGGGACAGCAACTGTTTTTT. The rearrangement joins TRBV23-1 to TRBJ1-4, with 7 bases fitting TRBD1. TRBV23-1 qualifies as an ORF whose function is uncertain. This CDR3 has 13 amino acids. The junction had 6 bases not matched to a gene; V was cut back by 2 bases and J by 12 bases.

This clone was seen at least ten times. The chain is built from TRBV5-6 and TRBJ1-5; possible D gene TRBD1, 5 bases. The CDR3 sequence is 16 residues long. V was shortened by 2 bases and J by 5 bases, with 17 bases between the two germline ends. Looked up from germline, CDR1 is SGHDT and CDR2 is YYEEEE. In DNA, the CDR3 is TGTGCCAGCAGCTTACTCAGGGAGGGCTGGCATCAGCCCCAGCATTTT. Protein: CASSLLREGWHQPQHF. The full variable domain, rest sourced from reference TRBV5-6 and TRBJ1-5, is DAGVTQSPTHLIKTRGQQVTLRCSPKSGHDTVSWYQQALGQGPQFIFQYYEEEERQRGNFPDRFSGHQFPNYSSELNVNALLLGDSALYLCASSLLREGWHQPQHFGDGTRLSIL.

The CDR3 DNA reads as TGTGCCAGCAGCGCCACTATGGCGAGGCAGTATTTT. Its protein product is CASSATMARQYF. This chain joins TRBV9 and TRBJ2-3; no definite D call. The CDR3 is 12 residues long. V was pared by 3 bases and J by 11 bases, with 13 bases between. The germline V gene has CDR1 SGDLS and CDR2 YYNGEE.

This chain joins TRBV6-5 and TRBJ1-2; weak D call: TRBD1 (5 bases). The CDR3 runs 14 residues. Trimming removed 2 bases at V and 2 bases at J, with 9 bases between. Germline loops: CDR1 MNHEY, CDR2 SVGAGI. The CDR3 nucleotides read TGTGCCAGCAGTTACGAGGAGGGGAACTATGGCTACACCTTC. Translating it yields CASSYEEGNYGYTF.

The V gene is TRBV5-1, the J gene TRBJ2-5; TRBD1 might be the D (5 bases). Germline-derived CDR1 and CDR2 are SGHRS and YFSETQ. The CDR3 loop spans 13 amino acids. The V and J ends lost 0 bases and 5 bases respectively, with 8 bases between them. The CDR3 sequence: CASSLGGWETQYF. For the CDR3, the DNA is TGCGCCAGCAGCTTGGGGGGCTGGGAGACCCAGTACTTC.

The chain couples TRBV27 to TRBJ1-4, with unresolved D. CDR3 length: 12 residues. Trimming left V 6 bases short and J 6 bases short, with 8 bases between. CDR1 and CDR2 (germline): MNHEY, SMNVEV (reference sequence). The CDR3 is CASRAGDEKLFF. The CDR3 region has the DNA TGTGCCAGCAGGGCTGGAGATGAAAAACTGTTTTTT.

This chain connects TRBV18 to TRBJ1-6, with D possibly TRBD1 on 6 matching bases. This CDR3 region has 13 residues. V was cut by 3 bases and J by 6 bases, with 6 bases left in between. The germline V gene encodes CDR1 KGHSH and CDR2 LQKENI. CDR3 residues: CASSPDSNSPLHF. The CDR3 coding sequence is TGTGCCAGCTCACCGGACAGTAATTCACCCCTCCACTTT.

V usage is TRBV5-1 and J usage is TRBJ1-3; 9 bases match TRBD1. The V and J ends lost 0 bases and 7 bases, in that order; junction bases with no gene match: 14. Germline V gene sequence: CDR1 SGHRS, CDR2 YFSETQ. The CDR3 is made up of 18 amino acids. CDR3 loop: CASSLVYRDRESRNTIYF. CDR3 sequence (DNA): TGCGCCAGCAGCTTGGTATACCGGGACAGGGAAAGTCGGAACACCATATATTTT.

The chain has TRBV6-6 and TRBJ2-7, with TRBD1 matching over 10 bases. CDR1 is MNHNY and CDR2 is SVGAGI in the germline V gene (reference sequence). The CDR3 loop spans 16 amino acids. V gave up 4 bases and J gave up 1 base; unmatched junction bases: 7. The CDR3 region is CASSLRQGAKSYEQYF. The CDR3 nucleotides read TGTGCCAGCAGTTTAAGACAGGGGGCGAAATCCTACGAGCAGTACTTC.

CDR3: CATSRGREAYNSPLHF. The CDR3, as DNA: TGTGCCACCAGCAGAGGCAGGGAGGCCTATAATTCACCCCTCCACTTT. This chain joins TRBV15 and TRBJ1-6; maybe TRBD1 (5 bases). V was trimmed by 1 base and J by 2 bases, leaving 9 bases between them. Germline assignment: CDR1 LNHNV and CDR2 YYDKDF (reference sequence). The CDR3 loop spans 16 amino acids. Together with reference TRBV15 and TRBJ1-6, the CDR3 gives the full variable domain: DAMVIQNPRYQVTQFGKPVTLSCSQTLNHNVMYWYQQKSSQAPKLLFHYYDKDFNNEADTPDNFQSRRPNTSFCFLDIRSPGLGDTAMYLCATSRGREAYNSPLHFGNGTRLTVT.

In regard to this clone: The junction does not match germline at one end; this may be a read error. The rearrangement uses TRBV10-3 and TRBJ2-2, with TRBD2 identical over 7 bases. The germline gives CDR1 ENHRY, CDR2 SYGVKD. The CDR3 length is 16 residues. The CDR3 DNA follows: TGTGCCATCAGTGAGTCGAGGCGGGAGAACGCCGGGGAGCTGTTTTTT. Protein: CAISESRRENAGELFF.

The rearrangement links TRBV27 to TRBJ1-6; no clear D. Germline V CDR1 and CDR2: MNHEY, SMNVEV (reference sequence). CDR3 length: 17 residues. V lost 5 bases, J lost 0 bases, and 14 bases lay in between. DNA for the CDR3: TGTGCCAGCAGTCTTTACGGTCCTAGCTCCTATAATTCACCCCTCCACTTT. Protein product: CASSLYGPSSYNSPLHF.

The gene calls are TRBV29-1 and TRBJ2-1; D may be TRBD2 (5 bases). This CDR3 comprises 12 residues. V was cut by 0 bases and J by 9 bases, with 9 bases left in between. In germline, CDR1 is SQVTM, CDR2 ANQGSEA. Here the CDR3 DNA reads TGCAGCGTTGAAGAGGAGAGGGTTGAGCAGTTCTTC. It is translated as CSVEEERVEQFF.

The chain recombines TRBV6-5 with TRBJ1-6; the D gene is possibly TRBD1 (5 bases). The CDR3 runs to 16 residues. The germline gives CDR1 MNHEY, CDR2 SVGAGI. V was shortened by 2 bases and J by 4 bases, with 12 bases between the two germline ends. The CDR3 nucleotides are TGTGCCAGCAGTTACGGGCCTCCAGGGTATAATTCACCCCTCCACTTT. Translation gives CASSYGPPGYNSPLHF.

The V and J genes are TRBV5-6 and TRBJ2-7, with D perhaps matching TRBD1 (6 bases). Trimming removed 2 bases from V and 2 bases from J, with 11 bases in between. The CDR3 contains 14 residues. Germline V CDR1 and CDR2: SGHDT, YYEEEE. The DNA for the CDR3 is TGTGCCAGCAGCTTCTGGGGGCTTACCTACGAGCAGTACTTC. Translation gives CASSFWGLTYEQYF. Together with reference TRBV5-6 and TRBJ2-7, the CDR3 gives the full variable domain: DAGVTQSPTHLIKTRGQQVTLRCSPKSGHDTVSWYQQALGQGPQFIFQYYEEEERQRGNFPDRFSGHQFPNYSSELNVNALLLGDSALYLCASSFWGLTYEQYFGPGTRLTVT.

The V and J genes are TRBV19 and TRBJ2-7; TRBD1 aligns across 10 bases. CDR3 length: 16 residues. The V segment lost 6 bases and the J segment 7 bases; nucleotides outside the gene matches: 15. Germline V gene lookup returns CDR1 LNHDA and CDR2 SQIVND (reference sequence). The DNA of the CDR3 is TGTGCCAGTAGCCGAAACCGGGACAGGGGTTTTGGTGAGCAGTACTTC. Translated: CASSRNRDRGFGEQYF.

The rearrangement uses TRBV6-5 and TRBJ1-1, with 10 bases identical to TRBD1. Trimming cost V 0 bases and J 3 bases; bases outside gene matches: 1. The CDR3 runs to 15 residues. Germline V gene lookup returns CDR1 MNHEY and CDR2 SVGAGI. The DNA of the CDR3 is TGTGCCAGCAGTTACTCAGGACAGGGGGACACTGAAGCTTTCTTT. Translating gives CASSYSGQGDTEAFF.

The chain couples TRBV5-4 to TRBJ2-7, with 7 positions matching TRBD1. In germline, CDR1 is SGHNT, CDR2 YYREEE (reference sequence). The CDR3 runs to 14 residues. Unmatched junction bases numbered 11, after V lost 9 bases and J lost 2 bases. The CDR3 is CATRRDRGPYEQYF. CDR3 nucleotide sequence: TGTGCCACCAGACGGGACAGAGGACCCTACGAGCAGTACTTC.

This clone was recorded once. The rearrangement links TRBV5-6 to TRBJ2-1; 8 bases are shared with TRBD2. The CDR3 consists of 17 residues. With V trimmed by 4 bases and J by 9 bases, 18 bases remained unmatched. Germline lookup yields CDR1 SGHDT and CDR2 YYEEEE. In nucleotides, the CDR3 is TGTGCCAGCAGCGGCGCAGCGACTAGCGCCCAGTTTCTTGAGCAGTTCTTC. It is translated as CASSGAATSAQFLEQFF. Variable domain in full (rest from reference TRBV5-6 and TRBJ2-1): DAGVTQSPTHLIKTRGQQVTLRCSPKSGHDTVSWYQQALGQGPQFIFQYYEEEERQRGNFPDRFSGHQFPNYSSELNVNALLLGDSALYLCASSGAATSAQFLEQFFGPGTRLTVL.

This clone was picked up a small number of times. Within the sample, other DNA sequences also encode this same CDR3. The chain uses TRBV6-5 and TRBJ2-7; D possibly corresponds to TRBD2 (6 bases). The length of the CDR3 is 14 residues. Germline values: CDR1 MNHEY, CDR2 SVGAGI. V was cut by 4 bases and J by 2 bases, with 12 bases left in between. CDR3 region: CASSLREGPYEQYF. For the CDR3, the DNA is TGTGCCAGCAGTTTGCGGGAAGGACCCTACGAGCAGTACTTC.

This sequence joins TRBV9 and TRBJ2-1; 7 bases match TRBD2. The ends lost 1 base at V and 4 bases at J; junction bases unmatched: 8. The CDR3 totals 16 residues. Germline V gives CDR1 SGDLS, CDR2 YYNGEE. The CDR3, as DNA: TGTGCCAGCAGCGTATCTGGCGGGAGTTTGTACAATGAGCAGTTCTTC. Translated: CASSVSGGSLYNEQFF. The full variable domain, its missing parts supplied by reference TRBV9 and TRBJ2-1, is DSGVTQTPKHLITATGQRVTLRCSPRSGDLSVYWYQQSLDQGLQFLIQYYNGEERAKGNILERFSAQQFPDLHSELNLSSLELGDSALYFCASSVSGGSLYNEQFFGPGTRLTVL.

This chain links TRBV6-5 with TRBJ2-7, with a tentative D call TRBD2 (6 bases). Looked up from germline, CDR1 is MNHEY and CDR2 is SVGAGI. The ends were cut back, 6 bases at V and 4 bases at J, with 13 bases in the middle. The CDR3 covers 13 residues. The CDR3 sequence: CASRTSSAYEQYF. CDR3 sequence (DNA): TGTGCCAGCAGGACGTCTAGCGCATACGAGCAGTACTTC.

The V call is TRBV5-1, the J call TRBJ2-5; 13 bases align to TRBD2. This CDR3 region has 16 residues. J gave up 5 bases and V 4 bases, and 8 bases lay outside the gene matches. CDR1 is SGHRS, CDR2 YFSETQ, per germline. This chain's CDR3 is CASSRTGTSGIETQYF. For the CDR3, the DNA is TGCGCCAGCAGCAGGACCGGGACTAGCGGGATTGAGACCCAGTACTTC.